This TCR beta chain was identified during a study of T cell responses to AZD1222 COVID-19 vaccine. Assay used: immunoSEQ multiplex PCR; TCRdb lists only in-frame clones, some missing. This table holds tens of thousands of clones, about nine tenths found once. The CDR3 totals 13 residues. V was pared by 2 bases and J by 2 bases, with 6 bases between. Regarding this clone: Its antigen is still unknown.

Study-wide results and caveats: White British ancestry dominated among donors, who included more females, and clonal diversity was possibly underestimated.

Some second doses came at about 4 weeks and others at about 12 weeks; these were pooled. The material was peripheral blood, obtained 28 days after the second AZD1222 dose. The sequence was collected from an adult who received the AZD1222 COVID-19 vaccine. J is TRBJ1-2 and V is TRBV12-3 or TRBV12-4; D is unresolved. The CDR3 sequence is CASSLRHNYGYTF. CDR3 DNA sequence: TGTGCCAGCAGTTTAAGACACAACTATGGCTACACCTTC.